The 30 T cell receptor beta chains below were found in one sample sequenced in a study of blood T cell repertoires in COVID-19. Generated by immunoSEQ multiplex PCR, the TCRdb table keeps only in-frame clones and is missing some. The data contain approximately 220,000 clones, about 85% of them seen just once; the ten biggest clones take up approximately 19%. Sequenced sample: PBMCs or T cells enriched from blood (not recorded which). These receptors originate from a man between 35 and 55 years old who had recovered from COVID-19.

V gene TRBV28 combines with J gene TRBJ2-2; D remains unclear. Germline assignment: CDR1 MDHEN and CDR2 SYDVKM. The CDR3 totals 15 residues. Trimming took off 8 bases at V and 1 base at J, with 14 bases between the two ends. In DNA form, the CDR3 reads TGTGCCAGCGTCAGTGTTAGCCGGAACACCGGGGAGCTGTTTTTT. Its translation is CASVSVSRNTGELFF.

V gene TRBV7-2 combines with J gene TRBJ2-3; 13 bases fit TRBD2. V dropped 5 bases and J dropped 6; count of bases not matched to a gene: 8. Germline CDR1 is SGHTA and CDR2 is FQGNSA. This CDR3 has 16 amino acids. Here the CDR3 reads CASSEGTSGTGDTQYF. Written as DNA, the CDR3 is TGTGCCAGCAGCGAGGGGACTAGCGGGACCGGGGATACGCAGTATTTT. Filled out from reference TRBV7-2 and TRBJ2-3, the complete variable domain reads GAGVSQSPSNKVTEKGKDVELRCDPISGHTALYWYRQSLGQGLEFLIYFQGNSAPDKSGLPSDRFSAERTGGSVSTLTIQRTQQEDSAVYLCASSEGTSGTGDTQYFGPGTRLTVL.

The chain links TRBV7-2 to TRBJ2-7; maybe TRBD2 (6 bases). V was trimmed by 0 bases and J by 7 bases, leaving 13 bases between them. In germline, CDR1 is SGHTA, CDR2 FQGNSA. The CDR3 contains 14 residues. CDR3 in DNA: TGTGCCAGCAGCTTAGCGTACGGGACTGGGGAGCAGTACTTC. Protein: CASSLAYGTGEQYF.

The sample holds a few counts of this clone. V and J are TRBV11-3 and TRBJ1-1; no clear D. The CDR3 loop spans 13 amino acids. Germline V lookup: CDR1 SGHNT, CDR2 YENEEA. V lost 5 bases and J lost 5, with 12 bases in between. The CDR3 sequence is CASSPGRTTEAFF. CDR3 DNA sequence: TGTGCCAGCAGCCCGGGGAGGACGACTGAAGCTTTCTTT.

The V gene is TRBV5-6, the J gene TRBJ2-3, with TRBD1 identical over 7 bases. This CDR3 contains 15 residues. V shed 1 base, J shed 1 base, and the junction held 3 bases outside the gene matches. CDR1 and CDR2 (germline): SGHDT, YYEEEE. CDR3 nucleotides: TGTGCCAGCAGCTTGAGGGGGCGCGGCACAGATACGCAGTATTTT. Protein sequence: CASSLRGRGTDTQYF.

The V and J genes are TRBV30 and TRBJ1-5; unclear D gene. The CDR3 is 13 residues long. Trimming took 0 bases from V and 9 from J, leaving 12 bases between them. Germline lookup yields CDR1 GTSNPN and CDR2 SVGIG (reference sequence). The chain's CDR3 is CAWSVTASVPQHF. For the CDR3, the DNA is TGTGCCTGGAGTGTAACAGCCAGTGTGCCCCAGCATTTT.

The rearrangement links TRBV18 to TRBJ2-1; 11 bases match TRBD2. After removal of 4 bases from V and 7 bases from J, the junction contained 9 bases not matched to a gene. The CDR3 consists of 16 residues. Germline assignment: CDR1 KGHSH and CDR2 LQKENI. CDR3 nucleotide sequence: TGTGCCAGCTCACTGACTACTAGCGGGAGTTTAAATGAGCAGTTCTTC. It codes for CASSLTTSGSLNEQFF.

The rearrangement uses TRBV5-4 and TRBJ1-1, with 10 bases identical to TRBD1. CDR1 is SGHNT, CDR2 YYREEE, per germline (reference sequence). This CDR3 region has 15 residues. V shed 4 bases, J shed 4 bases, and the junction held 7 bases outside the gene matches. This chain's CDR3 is CASSGRQGASTEAFF. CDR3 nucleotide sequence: TGTGCCAGCAGCGGACGACAGGGGGCCAGCACTGAAGCTTTCTTT.

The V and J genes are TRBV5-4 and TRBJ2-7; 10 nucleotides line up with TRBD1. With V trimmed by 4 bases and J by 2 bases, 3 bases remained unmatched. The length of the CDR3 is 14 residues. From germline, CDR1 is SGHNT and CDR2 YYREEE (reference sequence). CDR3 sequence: CASSPTGGAYEQYF. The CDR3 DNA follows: TGTGCCAGCAGCCCGACAGGGGGCGCCTACGAGCAGTACTTC.

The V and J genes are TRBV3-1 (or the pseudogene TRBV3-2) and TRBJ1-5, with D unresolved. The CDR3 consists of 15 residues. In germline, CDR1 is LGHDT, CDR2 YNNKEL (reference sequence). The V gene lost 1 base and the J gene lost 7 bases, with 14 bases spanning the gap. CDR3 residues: CASSQGSGFEQPQHF. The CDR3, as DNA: TGTGCCAGCAGCCAAGGATCCGGTTTTGAACAGCCCCAGCATTTT.

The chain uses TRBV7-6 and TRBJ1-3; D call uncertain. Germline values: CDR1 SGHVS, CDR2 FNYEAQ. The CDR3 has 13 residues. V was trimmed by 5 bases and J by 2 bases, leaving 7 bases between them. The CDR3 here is CASSPLAGNTIYF. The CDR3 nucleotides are TGTGCCAGCAGCCCCCTAGCTGGAAACACCATATATTTT.

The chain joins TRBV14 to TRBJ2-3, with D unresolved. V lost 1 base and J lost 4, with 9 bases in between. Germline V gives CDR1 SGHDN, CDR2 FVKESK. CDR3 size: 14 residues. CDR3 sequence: CASSQGNSPDTQYF. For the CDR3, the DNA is TGTGCCAGCAGCCAAGGGAACAGCCCAGATACGCAGTATTTT.

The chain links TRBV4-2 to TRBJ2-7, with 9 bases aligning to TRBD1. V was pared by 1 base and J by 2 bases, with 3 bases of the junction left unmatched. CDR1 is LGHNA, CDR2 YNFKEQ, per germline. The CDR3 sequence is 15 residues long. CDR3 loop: CASSQADRGAYEQYF. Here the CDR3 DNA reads TGTGCCAGCAGCCAAGCCGACAGGGGGGCCTACGAGCAGTACTTC.

The CDR3 here is CASGPSGANVLTF. The CDR3 DNA reads TGTGCTAGTGGTCCTTCTGGGGCCAACGTCCTGACTTTC. This chain connects TRBV12-5 to TRBJ2-6; D gene unclear. Germline V CDR1 and CDR2: LGHNT, FRNRAP. The V end was cut by 5 bases, the J end by 1 base, with 3 bases between. The CDR3 runs 13 residues.

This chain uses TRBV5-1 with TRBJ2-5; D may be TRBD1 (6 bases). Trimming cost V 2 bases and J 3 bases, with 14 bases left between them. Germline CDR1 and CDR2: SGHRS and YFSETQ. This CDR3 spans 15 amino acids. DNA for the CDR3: TGCGCCAGCAGCTTTTATTCGGGACATGAAGAGACCCAGTACTTC. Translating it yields CASSFYSGHEETQYF.

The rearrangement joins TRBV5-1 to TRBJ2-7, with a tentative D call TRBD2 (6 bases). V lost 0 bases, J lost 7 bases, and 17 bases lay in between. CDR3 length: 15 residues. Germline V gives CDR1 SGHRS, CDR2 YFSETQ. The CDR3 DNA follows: TGCGCCAGCAGCTTGGTGTCTAGCGATTCGCTGGAGCAGTACTTC. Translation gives CASSLVSSDSLEQYF.

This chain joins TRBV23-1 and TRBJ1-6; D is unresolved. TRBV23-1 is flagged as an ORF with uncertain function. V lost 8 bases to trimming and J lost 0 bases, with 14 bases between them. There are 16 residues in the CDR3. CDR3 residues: CASPRGKDSYNSPLHF. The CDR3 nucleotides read TGCGCCAGCCCTAGAGGGAAGGACTCCTATAATTCACCCCTCCACTTT.

In DNA, the CDR3 is TGTGCCTGGTCGGCGGTCTCCTATAATTCACCCCTCCACTTT. It translates to CAWSAVSYNSPLHF. The gene calls are TRBV30 and TRBJ1-6; no clear D gene. Germline CDR1 and CDR2: GTSNPN and SVGIG (reference sequence). The V gene lost 5 bases and the J gene lost 0 bases, with 8 bases spanning the gap. The CDR3 loop spans 14 amino acids.

The CDR3 sequence is CASSLPDSHEQYF. The CDR3 DNA reads as TGTGCCAGCAGTTTACCGGACAGCCACGAGCAGTACTTC. V and J are TRBV2 and TRBJ2-7; D perhaps matches TRBD1 (6 bases). Germline V gene data show CDR1 as SNHLY and CDR2 as FYNNEI. V was cut by 5 bases and J by 5 bases, with 13 bases left in between. The CDR3 loop spans 13 amino acids.

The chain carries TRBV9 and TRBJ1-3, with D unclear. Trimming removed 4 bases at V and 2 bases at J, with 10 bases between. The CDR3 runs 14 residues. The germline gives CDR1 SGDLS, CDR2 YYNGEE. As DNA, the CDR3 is TGTGCCAGCAGCCTCATGAGCACTGGAAACACCATATATTTT. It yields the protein CASSLMSTGNTIYF.

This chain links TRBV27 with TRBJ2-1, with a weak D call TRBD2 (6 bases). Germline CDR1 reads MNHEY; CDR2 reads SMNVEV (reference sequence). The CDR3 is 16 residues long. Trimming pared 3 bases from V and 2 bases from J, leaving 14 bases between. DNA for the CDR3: TGTGCCAGCAGTTTTTCAACGGGAGTACCCTACAATGAGCAGTTCTTC. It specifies CASSFSTGVPYNEQFF.

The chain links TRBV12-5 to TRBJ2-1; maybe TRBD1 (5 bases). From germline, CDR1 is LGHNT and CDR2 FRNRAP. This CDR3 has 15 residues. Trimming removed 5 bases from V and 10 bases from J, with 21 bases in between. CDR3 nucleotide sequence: TGTGCTAGTGGTAGAACCTCAACAGGAGTAAGGGAGCAGTTCTTC. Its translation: CASGRTSTGVREQFF. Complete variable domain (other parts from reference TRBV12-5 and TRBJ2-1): DARVTQTPRHKVTEMGQEVTMRCQPILGHNTVFWYRQTMMQGLELLAYFRNRAPLDDSGMPKDRFSAEMPDATLATLKIQPSEPRDSAVYFCASGRTSTGVREQFFGPGTRLTVL.

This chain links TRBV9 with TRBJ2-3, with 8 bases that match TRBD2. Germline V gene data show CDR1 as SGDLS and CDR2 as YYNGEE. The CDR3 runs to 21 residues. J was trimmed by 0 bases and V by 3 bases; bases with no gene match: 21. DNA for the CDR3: TGTGCCAGCAGCGGAGCCGTACCAATAGGTAGCGGGATAACTAGCACAGATACGCAGTATTTT. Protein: CASSGAVPIGSGITSTDTQYF.

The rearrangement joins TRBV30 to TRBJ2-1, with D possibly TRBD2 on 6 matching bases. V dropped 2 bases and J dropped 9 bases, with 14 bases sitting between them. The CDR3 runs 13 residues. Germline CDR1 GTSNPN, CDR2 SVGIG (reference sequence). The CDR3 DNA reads TGTGCCTGGAGTTCCGGAGGGCGCACTGAGCAGTTCTTC. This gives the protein CAWSSGGRTEQFF. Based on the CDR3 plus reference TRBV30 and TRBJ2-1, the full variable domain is SQTIHQWPATLVQPVGSPLSLECTVEGTSNPNLYWYRQAAGRGLQLLFYSVGIGQISSEVPQNLSASRPQDRQFILSSKKLLLSDSGFYLCAWSSGGRTEQFFGPGTRLTVL.

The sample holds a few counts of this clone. The CDR3 is CASSLSGTGINSPLHF. Here the CDR3 DNA reads TGTGCCAGCAGTTTATCTGGGACAGGGATAAATTCACCCCTCCACTTT. The chain uses TRBV27 and TRBJ1-6; 9 nucleotides line up with TRBD1. Germline V gene lookup returns CDR1 MNHEY and CDR2 SMNVEV (reference sequence). V lost 0 bases and J lost 7; bases outside the gene matches: 4. The CDR3 is made up of 16 amino acids.

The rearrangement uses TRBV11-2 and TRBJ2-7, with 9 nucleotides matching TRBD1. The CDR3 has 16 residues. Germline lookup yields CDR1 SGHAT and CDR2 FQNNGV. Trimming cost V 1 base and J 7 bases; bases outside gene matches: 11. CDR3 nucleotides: TGTGCCAGCAGCTTAGGGAAAGGGACAGGGCAGTATGAGCAGTACTTC. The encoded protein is CASSLGKGTGQYEQYF.

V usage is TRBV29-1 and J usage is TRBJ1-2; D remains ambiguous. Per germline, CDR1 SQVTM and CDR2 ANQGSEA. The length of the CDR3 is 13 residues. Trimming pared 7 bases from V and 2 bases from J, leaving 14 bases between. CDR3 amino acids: CSAGQKTNYGYTF. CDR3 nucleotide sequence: TGCAGCGCTGGGCAGAAAACCAACTATGGCTACACCTTC.

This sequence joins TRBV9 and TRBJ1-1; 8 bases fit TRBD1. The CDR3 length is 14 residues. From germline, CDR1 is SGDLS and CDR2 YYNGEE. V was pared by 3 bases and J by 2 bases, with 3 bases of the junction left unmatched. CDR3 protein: CASSETGANTEAFF. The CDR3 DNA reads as TGTGCCAGCAGCGAGACAGGGGCCAACACTGAAGCTTTCTTT.

CDR3 coding DNA: TGTGCCAGCAGGGACCCCGGGACTAGATACCACGAGCAGTACTTC. Protein sequence: CASRDPGTRYHEQYF. V usage is TRBV2 and J usage is TRBJ2-7, with TRBD2 matching 8 bases. The CDR3 is 15 amino acids. The V and J ends lost 6 bases and 5 bases, in that order; junction bases with no gene match: 12. Germline V gene sequence: CDR1 SNHLY, CDR2 FYNNEI.

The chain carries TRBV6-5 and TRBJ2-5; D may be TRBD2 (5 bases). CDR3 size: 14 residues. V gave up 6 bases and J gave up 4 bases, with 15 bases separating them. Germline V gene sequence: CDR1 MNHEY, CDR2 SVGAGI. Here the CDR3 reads CASRRTYMGETQYF. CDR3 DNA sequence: TGTGCCAGCAGACGGACTTATATGGGAGAGACCCAGTACTTC.